This T cell receptor (beta chain) was identified in a study of CD8 T cells in Susac syndrome. Random hexamers primed reverse transcription of roughly 0.45 to 1 ug RNA. With immunoSEQ multiplex PCR, TCR beta CDR3 was amplified across 54 Vbeta and 13 Jbeta. Each CDR3 protein gets one entry after TCRdb re-called the immunoSEQ multiplex PCR reads with MiXCR. This sample has approximately 220,000 distinct CDR3 sequences; around 93% occur once, and the top ten carry 0.082%. V lost 4 bases and J 0 bases, leaving 15 bases between the germline ends. CDR1 is GTSNPN and CDR2 is SVGIG in the germline V gene (reference sequence). This CDR3 region has 15 residues. Only a few counts were recorded for this clonotype. The authors carried out high-throughput sequencing of TCR beta. They applied it to CD8+ and CD4+ T cells obtained from blood. Patients with stable or active relapsing-remitting disease, all of them treatment-naive, made up the multiple sclerosis controls.

The chain is built from TRBV30 and TRBJ1-2; D is perhaps TRBD1 (5 bases). The clonotype was recovered from a human donor with multiple sclerosis. The sequenced material came from CD4+ T cells from PBMCs. CDR3 in DNA: TGTGCCTGGATACGCGGGACGGAGCCTAACTATGGCTACACCTTC. Amino acids: CAWIRGTEPNYGYTF.